These 25 T cell receptor beta chains share one sample of origin, sequenced in a study of identical twins. TCRdb itself ran the 5' RACE reads through MiXCR, one entry per CDR3 protein. The sample lists about 730,000 distinct CDR3 sequences, 21% occurring once. A further study also used this sample, focusing on T cells expressing NK-cell markers.

Sequences were obtained from PBMCs. The receptors shown here come from a woman younger than 30 in good health.

Only a few counts were recorded for this clonotype. The chain has TRBV6-4 and TRBJ2-5; either TRBD1 or TRBD2 may fit D (5 bases each). This CDR3 has 15 residues. The V gene lost 3 bases and the J gene lost 1 base, with 12 bases spanning the gap. Per germline, CDR1 MRHNA and CDR2 SNTAGT. CDR3 sequence (DNA): TGTGCCAGCAGTGATGTCCGGGGCTGCCAAGAGACCCAGTACTTC. Encoded protein: CASSDVRGCQETQYF.

There are many counts of this clonotype. The chain carries TRBV5-1 and TRBJ1-1, with D perhaps TRBD1 (5 bases). Germline lookup yields CDR1 SGHRS and CDR2 YFSETQ. CDR3 length: 16 amino acids. Between the trimmed V and J ends, which lost 4 bases and 0 bases, there was a span of 16 bases. Written as DNA, the CDR3 is TGCGCCAGCAGCCCCGGGACCCAGTACCTGAACACTGAAGCTTTCTTT. This encodes CASSPGTQYLNTEAFF.

This clonotype occurred many times. The rearrangement links TRBV12-3 or TRBV12-4 to TRBJ2-1; 9 positions agree with TRBD2. CDR3 length: 14 amino acids. J gave up 8 bases and V 5 bases, and 7 bases lay outside the gene matches. This chain's CDR3 is CASSTKRGVDEQFF. The CDR3, as DNA: TGTGCCAGCAGTACCAAGCGGGGGGTCGATGAGCAGTTCTTC.

The sample holds a few counts of this clonotype. CDR3 nucleotide sequence: TGCAGCGTCGCAGTTGGAGGGGCTGAAGCTTTCTTT. It encodes CSVAVGGAEAFF. The rearrangement uses TRBV29-1 and TRBJ1-1; D might be TRBD1 (5 bases). The length of the CDR3 is 12 residues. Germline CDR1 reads SQVTM; CDR2 reads ANQGSEA. V lost 6 bases, J lost 6 bases, and 14 bases lay in between.

The genes are TRBV5-5 and TRBJ2-2; 10 positions match TRBD1. Germline trimming cut 5 bases from V and 5 bases from J; bases unmatched to any gene: 3. CDR1 and CDR2 from the germline V gene are SGHKS and YYEKEE (reference sequence). This CDR3 spans 14 amino acids. The CDR3 reads CASRRTGGTGELFF. In DNA, the CDR3 is TGTGCCAGCAGACGGACAGGGGGAACCGGGGAGCTGTTTTTT.

This chain connects TRBV23-1 to TRBJ2-3; 12 bases are a match to TRBD2. TRBV23-1 is treated as an ORF (open reading frame) with a function not yet certain. This CDR3 has 20 amino acids. The V and J ends lost 7 bases and 1 base, in that order; junction bases with no gene match: 18. Written as DNA, the CDR3 is TGCGCCAGCATTTCACCTCCTCTAGCGGGGGGGCCGTTCGGCACAGATACGCAGTATTTT. Residues: CASISPPLAGGPFGTDTQYF.

This clonotype appeared a few times. The chain links TRBV7-2 to TRBJ2-2, with D perhaps being TRBD1 or TRBD2 (5 bases each). The CDR3 length is 13 residues. CDR1 is SGHTA and CDR2 is FQGNSA in the germline V gene. V was clipped by 1 base and J by 8 bases, with 8 bases between them. CDR3: CASSLGWGGELFF. DNA of the CDR3: TGTGCCAGCAGCTTAGGGTGGGGGGGGGAGCTGTTTTTT.

This clonotype occurred a few times. This sequence joins TRBV20-1 and TRBJ1-2; perhaps TRBD1 as D (5 bases). This CDR3 has 14 residues. V lost 4 bases and J 5 bases, leaving 17 bases between the germline ends. The germline gives CDR1 DFQATT, CDR2 SNEGSKA (reference sequence). The CDR3 region has the DNA TGCAGTGCTAAAGGCGGGACGGCAGCGTATGGCTACACCTTC. It codes for CSAKGGTAAYGYTF.

The V and J genes are TRBV12-3 or TRBV12-4 and TRBJ1-2; 7 bases align to TRBD1. Trimming took 3 bases from V and 8 from J; bases not matched to a gene: 3. The CDR3 contains 12 residues. This CDR3 reads CASSFRGFGYTF. Written as DNA, the CDR3 is TGTGCCAGCAGTTTCAGGGGGTTCGGCTACACCTTC.

This clonotype was counted between two and nine times. The J gene is TRBJ1-5, the V gene TRBV20-1, with D tentatively TRBD1 (5 bases). The CDR3 is made up of 15 amino acids. Trimming took off 3 bases at V and 2 bases at J, with 14 bases between the two ends. Germline-derived CDR1 and CDR2 are DFQATT and SNEGSKA (reference sequence). The CDR3 nucleotides are TGCAGTGCTAGTCAAGGGGAGGCGGGCAATCAGCCCCAGCATTTT. Translating gives CSASQGEAGNQPQHF.

This clonotype has more than one count but fewer than ten. This sequence joins TRBV5-1 and TRBJ2-3; a possible D gene is TRBD1 (5 bases). CDR3 length: 14 amino acids. Per the germline V gene, CDR1 is SGHRS and CDR2 is YFSETQ. Trimming removed 4 bases from V and 1 base from J, with 10 bases in between. Here the CDR3 reads CASSQQERTDTQYF. The DNA for the CDR3 is TGCGCCAGCAGCCAACAGGAGCGCACAGATACGCAGTATTTT.

This sequence joins TRBV27 and TRBJ2-7; D is unclear. The germline V gene has CDR1 MNHEY and CDR2 SMNVEV (reference sequence). This CDR3 spans 10 amino acids. V was shortened by 7 bases and J by 9 bases, with 10 bases between the two germline ends. The chain's CDR3 is CASTPMGQYF. The CDR3 nucleotides read TGTGCCAGCACCCCTATGGGGCAGTACTTC.

This chain links TRBV20-1 with TRBJ1-2; D might be TRBD1 (6 bases). V gave up 3 bases and J gave up 11 bases, with 19 bases separating them. Germline lookup yields CDR1 DFQATT and CDR2 SNEGSKA (reference sequence). This CDR3 spans 13 amino acids. The CDR3 nucleotides read TGCAGTGCTAGCAACAACGCAGGGGACCGGTACACCTTC. Protein product: CSASNNAGDRYTF.

The DNA for the CDR3 is TGCAGCGTTGAAGGTGGGGCGGGACCAACCTACGAGCAGTACTTC. Translating gives CSVEGGAGPTYEQYF. The chain carries TRBV29-1 and TRBJ2-7; D might be TRBD2 (6 bases). CDR3 length equals 15 residues. CDR1 SQVTM and CDR2 ANQGSEA come from the germline V gene. V gave up 1 base and J gave up 2 bases, with 15 bases separating them.

V is TRBV15 and J is TRBJ2-1, with TRBD1 identical over 7 bases. Germline V lookup: CDR1 LNHNV, CDR2 YYDKDF (reference sequence). Losses at the gene ends were 1 base for V and 0 bases for J; bases not matched to a gene: 3. The CDR3 contains 16 residues. CDR3 DNA sequence: TGTGCCACCAGCAGAGGAGGGGGCCACTCCTACAATGAGCAGTTCTTC. This translates into CATSRGGGHSYNEQFF.

The chain recombines TRBV20-1 with TRBJ2-7, with TRBD1 matching 7 bases. The ends lost 6 bases at V and 3 bases at J; junction bases unmatched: 8. The CDR3 covers 13 residues. In germline, CDR1 is DFQATT, CDR2 SNEGSKA (reference sequence). CDR3 nucleotide sequence: TGCAGTGCGTATACAGGGGTCGGCTACGAGCAGTACTTC. It encodes CSAYTGVGYEQYF.

In regard to this clonotype: One end of the junction varies from germline; a read error may be responsible. The chain employs TRBV20-1 and TRBJ2-1; D perhaps matches TRBD1 (6 bases). The CDR3 is made up of 11 amino acids. Germline values: CDR1 DFQATT, CDR2 SNEGSKA (reference sequence). CDR3 bases: TGTAGGGACAACCCTTACAATGAGCAGTTCTTC. This translates into CRDNPYNEQFF.

This clonotype was recorded a few times. One end of the junction is discordant with germline, which a read error may explain. This chain uses TRBV12-3 or TRBV12-4 with TRBJ1-2, with D hard to call. CDR3 length: 12 amino acids. CDR3 DNA: TGTGCCAGCAGTTATTTCCGCGTCGAGTTCCATTTC. It is translated as CASSYFRVEFHF.

This clonotype has ten or more counts. This sequence joins TRBV20-1 and TRBJ1-5; 7 bases are a match to TRBD1. From germline, CDR1 is DFQATT and CDR2 SNEGSKA (reference sequence). J gave up 7 bases and V 1 base, and 1 base lay outside the gene matches. The CDR3 runs 12 residues. The CDR3 DNA reads TGCAGTGCTAGAGGACAGGGACAGCCCCAGCATTTT. Its translation is CSARGQGQPQHF.

This clonotype was seen a handful of times. This chain uses TRBV7-9 with TRBJ1-3; the D is unclear. CDR3 length: 16 residues. Looked up from germline, CDR1 is SEHNR and CDR2 is FQNEAQ (reference sequence). V gave up 4 bases and J gave up 4 bases, with 17 bases separating them. The CDR3 DNA follows: TGTGCCAGCAGCTCCCGGTGGATCTCCTCGGGAAACACCATATATTTT. Translated, it gives CASSSRWISSGNTIYF.

The rearrangement uses TRBV7-9 and TRBJ2-5; 7 bases map to TRBD2. Germline values: CDR1 SEHNR, CDR2 FQNEAQ (reference sequence). The CDR3 consists of 16 residues. J lost 6 bases, V lost 2 bases, and 12 bases had no gene match. The CDR3 nucleotides are TGTGCCAGCAGCTTACTGGCGGGAGTTGGTGAAAAGACCCAGTACTTC. Amino acid sequence: CASSLLAGVGEKTQYF.

Worth noting for this clonotype: A much larger clone differs by one base, so this may be a read error. The V gene is TRBV7-9, the J gene TRBJ1-1; D possibly corresponds to TRBD1 (5 bases). V was cut by 1 base and J by 4 bases, with 7 bases left in between. The CDR3 runs 13 residues. CDR1 and CDR2 from the germline V gene are SEHNR and FQNEAQ (reference sequence). Here the CDR3 DNA reads TGTGCCAGCAGCTTAGATGGGGGCACTGAAGCTTTCTTT. This codes for CASSLDGGTEAFF.

This clonotype was found a few times. The chain joins TRBV6-2 or TRBV6-3 to TRBJ1-1; D not resolved. The CDR3 is made up of 13 amino acids. The germline V gene has CDR1 MNHEY and CDR2 SVGEGT. Trimming pared 6 bases from V and 5 bases from J, leaving 13 bases between. The CDR3 DNA reads as TGTGCCAGCAGCCCACGACATCGGACTGAAGCTTTCTTT. Protein: CASSPRHRTEAFF.

The chain carries TRBV6-5 and TRBJ2-7; D is possibly TRBD1 (6 bases). The V gene lost 3 bases and the J gene lost 3 bases, with 21 bases spanning the gap. The CDR3 contains 17 residues. CDR1 and CDR2 from the germline V gene are MNHEY and SVGAGI. The CDR3 nucleotides read TGTGCCAGCAGTTATAGCTTGAGACAGGCCAGGGACTACGAGCAGTACTTC. It yields the protein CASSYSLRQARDYEQYF.

This clonotype was detected many times. The J gene is TRBJ2-3, the V gene TRBV20-1; 9 bases fit TRBD2. From germline, CDR1 is DFQATT and CDR2 SNEGSKA (reference sequence). J lost 1 base, V lost 0 bases, and 5 bases had no gene match. The CDR3 is made up of 16 amino acids. CDR3: CSARDLAGWGTDTQYF. In DNA, the CDR3 is TGCAGTGCTAGAGATCTAGCGGGATGGGGCACAGATACGCAGTATTTT.